This entry lists 22 T cell receptor beta chains sequenced from one sample in a study of shared clonotypes between healthy human individuals. Here immunoSEQ multiplex PCR was the method, and the copy in TCRdb shows in-frame clones only, minus some. Of 1,400,000 or so clones listed, 98% to 99% are singletons. What was sequenced was naive CD4+ T cells sorted from blood. Subset meaning: CD45RA+ positively selected. These receptors came from a man in his thirties or forties in good health.

This clone was found once. The V and J genes are TRBV5-1 and TRBJ1-1, with 9 bases matching TRBD1. CDR1 and CDR2 (germline): SGHRS, YFSETQ. The ends lost 6 bases at V and 1 base at J; junction bases unmatched: 4. CDR3 length equals 14 residues. The CDR3 protein is CASNRDRENTEAFF. DNA of the CDR3: TGCGCCAGCAACCGGGACAGGGAGAACACTGAAGCTTTCTTT.

The gene calls are TRBV27 and TRBJ1-3; D is unresolved. Germline values: CDR1 MNHEY, CDR2 SMNVEV (reference sequence). V was trimmed by 6 bases and J by 0 bases, leaving 6 bases between them. The CDR3 spans 13 residues. The CDR3 protein is CASRSFSGNTIYF. The CDR3, as DNA: TGTGCCAGCAGATCCTTCTCTGGAAACACCATATATTTT.

V is TRBV28 and J is TRBJ2-1; possible D gene TRBD2, 6 bases. Germline V gene sequence: CDR1 MDHEN, CDR2 SYDVKM. The CDR3 extends over 14 amino acids. Trimming removed 3 bases at V and 10 bases at J, with 16 bases between. CDR3 DNA sequence: TGTGCCAGCAGTTTGGGAGGACTACCTCGCGAGCAGTTCTTC. This sequence encodes CASSLGGLPREQFF.

This chain joins TRBV10-3 and TRBJ2-5, with 9 bases identical to TRBD1. Trimming cost V 6 bases and J 1 base; bases outside gene matches: 3. The V gene's germline CDR1 is ENHRY and CDR2 SYGVKD. CDR3 length: 14 residues. The CDR3 region is CAISRDRAQETQYF. Written as DNA, the CDR3 is TGTGCCATCAGCCGGGACAGGGCCCAAGAGACCCAGTACTTC.

This clone was seen a single time. The chain carries TRBV7-9 and TRBJ2-2; D uncertain. This CDR3 is 15 amino acids long. Germline-derived CDR1 and CDR2 are SEHNR and FQNEAQ (reference sequence). V shed 3 bases and J shed 4 bases, with 12 bases lying between them. The CDR3, as DNA: TGTGCCAGCAGCTTCGCCGACTTAATCACCGGGGAGCTGTTTTTT. Translation gives CASSFADLITGELFF.

CDR3 sequence: CASSTGTGFSGANVLTF. DNA of the CDR3: TGTGCCAGTAGTACCGGGACAGGGTTCTCTGGGGCCAACGTCCTGACTTTC. The V call is TRBV19, the J call TRBJ2-6, with TRBD1 identical over 9 bases. The length of the CDR3 is 17 residues. Germline V gene lookup returns CDR1 LNHDA and CDR2 SQIVND (reference sequence). V gave up 4 bases and J gave up 0 bases; unmatched junction bases: 4. The full variable domain, with the rest looked up from reference TRBV19 and TRBJ2-6, is DGGITQSPKYLFRKEGQNVTLSCEQNLNHDAMYWYRQDPGQGLRLIYYSQIVNDFQKGDIAEGYSVSREKKESFPLTVTSAQKNPTAFYLCASSTGTGFSGANVLTFGAGSRLTVL.

About this clone: This specimen includes other DNA sequences encoding the same CDR3. This chain joins TRBV18 and TRBJ2-7; TRBD2 is a possible D gene (6 bases). Germline CDR1 and CDR2: KGHSH and LQKENI. The CDR3 length is 14 residues. V gave up 0 bases and J gave up 0 bases, with 6 bases separating them. Here the CDR3 reads CASSPPGGSYEQYF. The CDR3 DNA reads TGTGCCAGCTCACCACCGGGGGGCTCCTACGAGCAGTACTTC.

The chain has TRBV21-1 and TRBJ2-2; the D segment call TRBD2 is taken from the table without a DNA check. TRBV21-1 is shown as a pseudogene. The CDR3 extends over 14 amino acids. Here the CDR3 reads CARRRLAGTGELFF. The CDR3 nucleotides read TGTGCCAGAAGACGGCTAGCGGGCACCGGGGAGCTGTTTTTT.

V usage is TRBV27 and J usage is TRBJ2-7, with a tentative D call TRBD2 (6 bases). The CDR3 consists of 15 residues. Trimming shortened V by 1 base and J by 2 bases, and 12 bases separated the two germline ends. The V gene's germline CDR1 is MNHEY and CDR2 SMNVEV (reference sequence). The CDR3 nucleotides are TGTGCCAGCAGTTTATTTCTGGAGGGACCCTACGAGCAGTACTTC. Protein product: CASSLFLEGPYEQYF.

This chain joins TRBV27 and TRBJ1-2; D is unclear. The CDR3 covers 14 residues. Germline CDR1 is MNHEY and CDR2 is SMNVEV (reference sequence). V lost 6 bases to trimming and J lost 4 bases, with 15 bases between them. In DNA, the CDR3 is TGTGCCAGCAGCCTCTCTCGGATTAGCTATGGCTACACCTTC. This encodes CASSLSRISYGYTF.

This chain joins TRBV7-2 and TRBJ2-7; D possibly uses TRBD1 or TRBD2 (5 bases each). CDR1 SGHTA and CDR2 FQGNSA come from the germline V gene. With 5 bases removed from V and 7 bases from J, the gap between germline ends came to 15 bases. This CDR3 spans 13 amino acids. The CDR3 sequence is CASSLGTLREQYF. The CDR3 region has the DNA TGTGCCAGCAGCCTTGGGACGTTGAGGGAGCAGTACTTC.

V gene TRBV28 combines with J gene TRBJ1-4, with D maybe TRBD1 (6 bases). This CDR3 comprises 16 residues. The V end lost 3 bases, the J end lost 4 bases, and 15 bases lay between the germline ends. Germline CDR1 MDHEN, CDR2 SYDVKM. The CDR3 reads CASSFLLGQLNEKLFF. For the CDR3, the DNA is TGTGCCAGCAGTTTTTTACTTGGACAGCTTAATGAAAAACTGTTTTTT.

The chain couples TRBV28 to TRBJ2-7; 7 positions agree with TRBD1. V shed 8 bases, J shed 6 bases, and the junction held 13 bases outside the gene matches. The length of the CDR3 is 14 residues. Per germline, CDR1 MDHEN and CDR2 SYDVKM. The CDR3 reads CASSRQGPFAEQYF. The CDR3 DNA sequence: TGTGCCAGCTCGAGACAGGGCCCATTTGCCGAGCAGTACTTC.

Here the CDR3 DNA reads TGCGCCAGCAGCTTGGGGCCCGGGGGCTCGAACACTGAAGCTTTCTTT. Encoded protein: CASSLGPGGSNTEAFF. V gene TRBV5-1 combines with J gene TRBJ1-1, with D perhaps TRBD1 (6 bases). The germline V gene encodes CDR1 SGHRS and CDR2 YFSETQ. The V end lost 0 bases, the J end lost 1 base, and 13 bases lay between the germline ends. This CDR3 is built from 16 residues.

The DNA for the CDR3 is TGTGCCAGCAGCTCCCCGGGGCAAAACATTCAGTACTTC. Protein sequence: CASSSPGQNIQYF. The rearrangement uses TRBV5-4 and TRBJ2-4; D tentatively fits TRBD1 or TRBD2 (5 bases each). CDR3 length: 13 amino acids. The V and J ends lost 3 bases and 5 bases respectively, with 9 bases between them. The germline CDR1 and CDR2 sequences are SGHNT and YYREEE (reference sequence). The full variable domain, completed using reference TRBV5-4 and TRBJ2-4, is ETGVTQSPTHLIKTRGQQVTLRCSSQSGHNTVSWYQQALGQGPQFIFQYYREEENGRGNFPPRFSGLQFPNYSSELNVNALELDDSALYLCASSSPGQNIQYFGAGTRLSVL.

The V gene is TRBV4-1, the J gene TRBJ1-4, with D tentatively TRBD1 (5 bases). Germline CDR1 reads MGHRA; CDR2 reads YSYEKL. With 4 bases removed from V and 7 bases from J, the gap between germline ends came to 16 bases. The CDR3 contains 15 residues. The CDR3: CASSPQEGAGEKLFF. CDR3 DNA sequence: TGCGCCAGCAGCCCACAGGAAGGGGCGGGTGAAAAACTGTTTTTT.

This sequence joins TRBV11-2 and TRBJ2-7; D could derive from TRBD1 or TRBD2 (5 bases each). The V and J ends lost 6 bases and 7 bases respectively, with 34 bases between them. The CDR3 is 19 amino acids. Per the germline V gene, CDR1 is SGHAT and CDR2 is FQNNGV. The chain's CDR3 is CASRDIRGLVPQGGWEQYF. DNA for the CDR3: TGTGCCAGCAGAGATATTAGGGGCTTGGTGCCCCAGGGCGGGTGGGAGCAGTACTTC.

The rearrangement uses TRBV9 and TRBJ2-7, with 14 bases aligning to TRBD2. Germline CDR1 reads SGDLS; CDR2 reads YYNGEE. The CDR3 is 15 residues long. V lost 4 bases, J lost 7 bases, and 7 bases stayed unmatched. This CDR3 reads CASSFGTSGSIEQYF. In DNA, the CDR3 is TGTGCCAGCAGCTTCGGGACTAGCGGGAGCATTGAGCAGTACTTC.

This sequence joins TRBV5-1 and TRBJ2-7; D is unclear. V lost 2 bases and J 3 bases, leaving 12 bases between the germline ends. The CDR3 length is 14 residues. From germline, CDR1 is SGHRS and CDR2 YFSETQ. The CDR3 coding sequence is TGCGCCAGCAGCTTCGACTCAGGTCTCTACGAGCAGTACTTC. It yields the protein CASSFDSGLYEQYF.

The V and J genes are TRBV6-6 and TRBJ1-1, with D possibly being TRBD1 (5 bases). The CDR3 extends over 15 amino acids. CDR1 and CDR2 (germline): MNHNY, SVGAGI (reference sequence). Trimming cost V 5 bases and J 8 bases, with 21 bases left between them. The CDR3, as DNA: TGTGCCAGCAGTCACACCGGGACGGAAGAAATCGAAGCTTTCTTT. Translating gives CASSHTGTEEIEAFF.

The chain recombines TRBV18 with TRBJ2-2; 10 nucleotides match TRBD2. The V gene's germline CDR1 is KGHSH and CDR2 LQKENI. The CDR3 runs 18 residues. The V and J ends lost 3 bases and 2 bases, in that order; junction bases with no gene match: 9. The chain's CDR3 is CASSPLRAGGPNTGELFF. The CDR3 DNA reads as TGTGCCAGCTCACCCCTAAGAGCGGGAGGGCCTAACACCGGGGAGCTGTTTTTT. Looking up the rest from reference TRBV18 and TRBJ2-2 gives the full variable domain: NAGVMQNPRHLVRRRGQEARLRCSPMKGHSHVYWYRQLPEEGLKFMVYLQKENIIDESGMPKERFSAEFPKEGPSILRIQQVVRGDSAAYFCASSPLRAGGPNTGELFFGEGSRLTVL.

The V gene is TRBV5-1, the J gene TRBJ2-6; D perhaps matches TRBD2 (5 bases). There are 17 residues in the CDR3. V gave up 1 base and J gave up 0 bases, with 11 bases separating them. Germline V lookup: CDR1 SGHRS, CDR2 YFSETQ. CDR3 sequence (DNA): TGCGCCAGCAGCTTGCCAAGGGAGACCTCTGGGGCCAACGTCCTGACTTTC. It yields the protein CASSLPRETSGANVLTF.